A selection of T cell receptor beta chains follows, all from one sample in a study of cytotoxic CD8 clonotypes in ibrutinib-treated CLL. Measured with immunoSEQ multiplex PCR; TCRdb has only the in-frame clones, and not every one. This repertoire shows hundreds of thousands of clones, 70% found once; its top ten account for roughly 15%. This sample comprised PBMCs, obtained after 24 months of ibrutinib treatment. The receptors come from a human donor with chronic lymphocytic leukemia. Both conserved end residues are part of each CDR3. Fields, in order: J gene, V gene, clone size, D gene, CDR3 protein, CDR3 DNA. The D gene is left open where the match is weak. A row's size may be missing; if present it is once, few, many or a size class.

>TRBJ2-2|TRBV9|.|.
CASSVVPAPNTGELFF
TGTGCCAGCAGCGTAGTCCCAGCACCGAACACCGGGGAGCTGTTTTTT
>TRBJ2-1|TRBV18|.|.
CASSPPPDSYNEQFF
TGTGCCAGCTCACCACCGCCGGACAGCTACAATGAGCAGTTCTTC
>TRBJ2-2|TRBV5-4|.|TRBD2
CASSTGTSGLAGELFF
TGTGCCAGCAGCACCGGGACTAGCGGCTTGGCGGGGGAGCTGTTTTTT
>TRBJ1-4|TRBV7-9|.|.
CASSLRGGNEKLFF
TGTGCCAGCAGCTTACGAGGGGGGAACGAAAAACTGTTTTTT
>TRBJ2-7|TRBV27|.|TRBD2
CASSSLAGGLDEQYF
TGTGCCAGCAGTTCTCTAGCGGGAGGGCTGGACGAGCAGTACTTC
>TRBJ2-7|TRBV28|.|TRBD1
CASSGQSSGTEGGYEQYF
TGTGCCAGCAGCGGACAGTCTTCCGGGACAGAAGGTGGCTACGAGCAGTACTTC
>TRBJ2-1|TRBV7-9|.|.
CASSLPTGLNNEQFF
TGTGCCAGCAGCTTACCGACTGGATTAAACAATGAGCAGTTCTTC
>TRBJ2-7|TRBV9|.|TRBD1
CASSAGQVGYEQYF
TGTGCCAGCAGCGCAGGACAGGTAGGCTACGAGCAGTACTTC
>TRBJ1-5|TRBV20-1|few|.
CSAPFGGPQHF
TGCAGTGCTCCGTTTGGGGGGCCCCAGCATTTT
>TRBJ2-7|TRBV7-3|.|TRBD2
CASSLTSGRASEQYF
TGTGCCAGCAGCTTAACTAGCGGGAGGGCCAGTGAGCAGTACTTC
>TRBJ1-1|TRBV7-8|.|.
CASSSPRAEAFF
TGTGCCAGCAGCTCCCCGAGGGCTGAAGCTTTCTTT
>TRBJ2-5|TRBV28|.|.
CASSPALIGGETQYF
TGTGCCAGCAGTCCCGCCCTTATCGGGGGAGAGACCCAGTACTTC
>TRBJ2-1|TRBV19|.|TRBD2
CASSITSGVYNEQFF
TGTGCCAGTAGTATCACCAGCGGGGTCTACAATGAGCAGTTCTTC
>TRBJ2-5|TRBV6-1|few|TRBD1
CASSEMGQLETQYF
TGTGCCAGCAGTGAAATGGGACAGCTAGAGACCCAGTACTTC
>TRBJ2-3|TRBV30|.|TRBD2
CAWSRLAGEVDTQYF
TGTGCCTGGAGTCGACTAGCGGGAGAAGTGGATACGCAGTATTTT
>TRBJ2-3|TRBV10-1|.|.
CASSESTSGLADTQYF
TGCGCCAGCAGTGAGTCGACTAGTGGTTTGGCAGATACGCAGTATTTT
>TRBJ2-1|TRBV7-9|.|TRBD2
CASSGSGIYNEQFF
TGTGCCAGCAGCGGGAGCGGGATCTACAATGAGCAGTTCTTC
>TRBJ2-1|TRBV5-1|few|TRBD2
CASSEGLAYNNEQFF
TGCGCCAGCAGCGAGGGACTAGCGTACAACAATGAGCAGTTCTTC
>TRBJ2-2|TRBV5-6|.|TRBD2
CASSYLGTSDTGELFF
TGTGCCAGCAGCTACCTAGGGACTAGTGACACCGGGGAGCTGTTTTTT
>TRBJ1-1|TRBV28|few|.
CASHGQGRLEAFF
TGTGCCAGCCACGGGCAGGGACGCCTTGAAGCTTTCTTT
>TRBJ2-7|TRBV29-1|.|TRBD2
CSAGLGLAGPSSYEQYF
TGCAGCGCGGGACTGGGACTAGCGGGACCGAGCTCCTACGAGCAGTACTTC
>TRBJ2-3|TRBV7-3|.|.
CASSLGSADTQYF
TGTGCCAGCAGCTTAGGGTCCGCAGATACGCAGTATTTT
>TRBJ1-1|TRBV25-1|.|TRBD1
CASSDGGTGGTEAFF
TGTGCCAGCAGTGATGGAGGGACAGGGGGTACTGAAGCTTTCTTT
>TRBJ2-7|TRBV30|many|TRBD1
CAWGRDRGRHEQYF
TGTGCCTGGGGACGGGACAGGGGGCGCCACGAGCAGTACTTC
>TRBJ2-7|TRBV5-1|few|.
CASSLSGNGLPGRQYF
TGCGCCAGCAGCTTGTCGGGCAACGGCCTCCCCGGTCGGCAGTACTTC
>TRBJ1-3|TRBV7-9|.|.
CASSFRGGILGGDGNTIYF
TGTGCCAGCAGCTTCAGAGGCGGAATTTTGGGGGGTGATGGAAACACCATATATTTT
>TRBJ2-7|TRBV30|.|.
CAWGGQLYEQYF
TGTGCCTGGGGGGGTCAACTCTACGAGCAGTACTTC
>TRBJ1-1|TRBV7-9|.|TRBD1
CASSEQGARTEAFF
TGTGCCAGCAGTGAACAGGGGGCAAGGACTGAAGCTTTCTTT
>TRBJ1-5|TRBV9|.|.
CASSKEGQPQHF
TGTGCCAGCAGTAAAGAAGGCCAGCCCCAGCATTTT
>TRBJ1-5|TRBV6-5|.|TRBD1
CASSSTGGGQPQHF
TGTGCCAGCAGCTCGACAGGGGGCGGTCAGCCCCAGCATTTT
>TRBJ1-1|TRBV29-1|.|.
CSAPGPSGAFF
TGCAGCGCCCCGGGACCTTCTGGGGCTTTCTTT
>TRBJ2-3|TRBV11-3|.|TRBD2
CASSLAGGRGEDTQYF
TGTGCCAGCAGCTTAGCTGGCGGGAGGGGGGAAGATACGCAGTATTTT
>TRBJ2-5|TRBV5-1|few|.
CASSLVGETQYF
TGCGCCAGCAGCTTGGTCGGTGAGACCCAGTACTTC
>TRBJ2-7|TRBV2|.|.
CASSFTEAHYEQYF
TGTGCCAGCAGTTTCACGGAGGCTCACTACGAGCAGTACTTC
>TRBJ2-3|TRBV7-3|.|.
CASSFRGHTDTQYF
TGTGCCAGCAGCTTTCGGGGACACACAGATACGCAGTATTTT
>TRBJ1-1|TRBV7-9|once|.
CASSPRGMNTEAFF
TGTGCCAGCAGCCCACGGGGAATGAACACTGAAGCTTTCTTT
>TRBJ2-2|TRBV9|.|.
CASSPLGAVANTGELFF
TGTGCCAGCAGCCCATTAGGGGCGGTCGCGAACACCGGGGAGCTGTTTTTT
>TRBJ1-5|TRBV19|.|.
CASAPWTVNSNQPQHF
TGTGCCAGCGCACCATGGACAGTTAATAGCAATCAGCCCCAGCATTTT